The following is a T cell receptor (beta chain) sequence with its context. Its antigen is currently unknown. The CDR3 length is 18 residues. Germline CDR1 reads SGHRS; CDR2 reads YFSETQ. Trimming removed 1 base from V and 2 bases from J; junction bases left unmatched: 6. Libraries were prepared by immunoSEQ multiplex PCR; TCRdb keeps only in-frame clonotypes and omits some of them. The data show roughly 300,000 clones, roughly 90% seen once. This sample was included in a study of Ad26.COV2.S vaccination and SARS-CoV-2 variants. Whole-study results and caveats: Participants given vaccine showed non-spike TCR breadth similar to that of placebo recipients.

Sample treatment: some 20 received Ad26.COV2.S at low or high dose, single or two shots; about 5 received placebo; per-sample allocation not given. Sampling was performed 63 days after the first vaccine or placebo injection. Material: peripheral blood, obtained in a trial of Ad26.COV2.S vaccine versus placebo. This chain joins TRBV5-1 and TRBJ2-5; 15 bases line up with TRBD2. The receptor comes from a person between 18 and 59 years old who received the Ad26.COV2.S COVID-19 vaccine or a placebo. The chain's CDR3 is CASSLSPGTSGGQETQYF. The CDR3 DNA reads TGCGCCAGCAGCTTGTCTCCCGGGACTAGCGGGGGGCAAGAGACCCAGTACTTC.